This passage covers 28 T cell receptor beta chains from one sample sequenced in a study of human T cells and chemical hapten exposure. MiXCR, applied by TCRdb to the RACE reads, yields one record per CDR3 protein. This table has 74,000 or so distinct CDR3 sequences, over 9% appearing once. Described time point: patch test 1, 2 weeks after DPC sensitization. Treatment described: therapeutic diphenylcyclopropenone sensitization with weekly scalp DPC. Here the sequenced sample was whole blood, taken in connection with sensitization to the hapten diphenylcyclopropenone (DPC). The receptors derive from a woman in her forties or fifties with alopecia areata. Some clones in this sample may be carry-over from other donors' samples.

The V gene is TRBV28, the J gene TRBJ1-6; 8 positions match TRBD1. J lost 5 bases, V lost 6 bases, and 6 bases had no gene match. Germline V gene lookup returns CDR1 MDHEN and CDR2 SYDVKM. The CDR3 is 15 residues long. CDR3 sequence reads: CASSLTGADNSPLHF. CDR3 DNA sequence: TGTGCCAGCAGCCTGACAGGGGCCGATAATTCACCCCTCCACTTT.

This clonotype appeared many times. The chain links TRBV3-1 to TRBJ1-2; a weak D match, TRBD1 (5 bases). The germline V gene has CDR1 LGHDT and CDR2 YNNKEL (reference sequence). The germline V and J ends were trimmed by 7 bases and 7 bases, with 13 bases remaining between them. The CDR3 totals 12 residues. This CDR3 reads CASTAAGTGYTF. The CDR3 DNA reads as TGTGCCAGCACGGCGGCAGGGACTGGCTACACCTTC.

The J gene is TRBJ2-1, the V gene TRBV7-9; tentatively, D is TRBD2 (5 bases). The CDR3 loop spans 14 amino acids. The V end was cut by 2 bases, the J end by 6 bases, with 11 bases between. Per germline, CDR1 SEHNR and CDR2 FQNEAQ (reference sequence). Written as DNA, the CDR3 is TGTGCCAGCAGCTTATTACGAGGGAGCAATGAGCAGTTCTTC. It yields the protein CASSLLRGSNEQFF.

The chain joins TRBV6-5 to TRBJ2-5, with D possibly matching TRBD2 (5 bases). Germline V gene sequence: CDR1 MNHEY, CDR2 SVGAGI. The V end lost 5 bases, the J end lost 5 bases, and 15 bases lay between the germline ends. The CDR3 sequence is 14 residues long. The CDR3 loop is CASSRPGNLETQYF. The CDR3 nucleotides are TGTGCCAGCAGTCGGCCGGGAAATCTGGAGACCCAGTACTTC.

This clonotype has more than one count but fewer than ten. V and J are TRBV28 and TRBJ2-5; maybe TRBD1 (6 bases). This CDR3 region has 13 residues. Germline V gene data show CDR1 as MDHEN and CDR2 as SYDVKM. V was clipped by 7 bases and J by 0 bases, with 9 bases between them. CDR3 protein: CASKGDNQETQYF. CDR3 nucleotide sequence: TGTGCCAGCAAGGGGGATAACCAAGAGACCCAGTACTTC.

This clonotype was counted at least ten times. V usage is TRBV18 and J usage is TRBJ1-3; TRBD1 matches 7 bases. The CDR3 has 17 residues. Germline values: CDR1 KGHSH, CDR2 LQKENI. V lost 3 bases to trimming and J lost 0 bases; unmatched junction nucleotides: 8. The CDR3 spells CASSPYPTGLSGNTIYF. The CDR3 region has the DNA TGTGCCAGCTCACCTTACCCGACAGGGCTCTCTGGAAACACCATATATTTT.

The table lists this clonotype with many counts. The chain has TRBV7-9 and TRBJ1-6; D call uncertain. CDR1 is SEHNR, CDR2 FQNEAQ, per germline (reference sequence). V was clipped by 5 bases and J by 10 bases, with 9 bases between them. There are 12 residues in the CDR3. The CDR3 nucleotides read TGTGCCAGCAGCCCGGCGGACTCACCCCTCCACTTT. This codes for CASSPADSPLHF.

This clonotype has at least ten counts. This chain joins TRBV14 and TRBJ2-2, with D possibly TRBD2 on 6 matching bases. The V and J ends lost 1 base and 3 bases respectively, with 12 bases between them. CDR3 length: 16 residues. CDR1 and CDR2 from the germline V gene are SGHDN and FVKESK. This CDR3 reads CASSQGTQRDTGELFF. For the CDR3, the DNA is TGTGCCAGCAGCCAAGGTACACAGCGGGACACCGGGGAGCTGTTTTTT.

Many counts were recorded for this clonotype. The gene calls are TRBV7-3 and TRBJ2-2; weak D call: TRBD1 (5 bases). Trimming removed 2 bases from V and 6 bases from J, with 10 bases in between. CDR1 and CDR2 (germline): SGHTA, FQGTGA. The CDR3 has 14 residues. The CDR3 coding sequence is TGTGCCAGCAGCTTATATCAGGGATCCGGGGAGCTGTTTTTT. Its protein product is CASSLYQGSGELFF. The full variable domain, its missing parts supplied by reference TRBV7-3 and TRBJ2-2, is GAGVSQTPSNKVTEKGKYVELRCDPISGHTALYWYRQSLGQGPEFLIYFQGTGAADDSGLPNDRFFAVRPEGSVSTLKIQRTERGDSAVYLCASSLYQGSGELFFGEGSRLTVL.

The chain links TRBV7-3 to TRBJ2-3; TRBD2 agrees at 13 bases. Per the germline V gene, CDR1 is SGHTA and CDR2 is FQGTGA. The V gene end was trimmed by 7 bases and the J gene end by 5 bases; junction bases not matched to a gene: 6. This CDR3 comprises 15 residues. The CDR3 bases are TGTGCCAGCACCAGACTAGCGGGAGGAATAGATACGCAGTATTTT. Translated: CASTRLAGGIDTQYF. Supplemented by reference TRBV7-3 and TRBJ2-3, the full variable domain reads GAGVSQTPSNKVTEKGKYVELRCDPISGHTALYWYRQSLGQGPEFLIYFQGTGAADDSGLPNDRFFAVRPEGSVSTLKIQRTERGDSAVYLCASTRLAGGIDTQYFGPGTRLTVL.

This clonotype was picked up many times. The V gene is TRBV6-2 or TRBV6-3, the J gene TRBJ1-2; tentative D call: TRBD1 (5 bases). The V gene's germline CDR1 is MNHEY and CDR2 SVGEGT. The CDR3 sequence is 14 residues long. With 2 bases removed from V and 2 bases from J, the gap between germline ends came to 9 bases. CDR3 protein: CASSYGGANYGYTF. CDR3 bases: TGTGCCAGCAGTTACGGAGGGGCAAACTATGGCTACACCTTC.

This clonotype was counted ten times or more. The J gene is TRBJ2-7, the V gene TRBV7-3; 7 bases align to TRBD2. Germline lookup yields CDR1 SGHTA and CDR2 FQGTGA. The CDR3 spans 15 residues. The trim removed 2 bases at V and 2 bases at J, leaving 6 bases unmatched. Here the CDR3 reads CASSLQAGNAYEQYF. The CDR3 DNA is TGTGCCAGCAGCTTACAAGCGGGGAATGCCTACGAGCAGTACTTC.

V and J are TRBV18 and TRBJ1-1; D gene ambiguous. With 3 bases removed from V and 3 bases from J, the gap between germline ends came to 14 bases. This CDR3 comprises 15 residues. CDR1 is KGHSH and CDR2 is LQKENI in the germline V gene. CDR3 protein: CASSPIWGSDTEAFF. CDR3 nucleotide sequence: TGTGCCAGCTCACCCATCTGGGGAAGTGACACTGAAGCTTTCTTT.

This clonotype occurred a few times. The V call is TRBV21-1, the J call TRBJ2-7; the D segment call TRBD1 is taken from the table without a DNA check. TRBV21-1 is flagged as a pseudogene. There are 15 residues in the CDR3. CDR3: CASSSPRTEPYEQYF. DNA for the CDR3: TGTGCCAGCAGCTCACCTCGGACAGAACCTTACGAGCAGTACTTC.

The chain has TRBV12-3 or TRBV12-4 and TRBJ2-2; D is possibly TRBD2 (6 bases). The CDR3 has 14 amino acids. Trimming took off 4 bases at V and 2 bases at J, with 8 bases between the two ends. CDR3 amino acids: CASSSGGNTGELFF. Written as DNA, the CDR3 is TGTGCCAGCAGTTCCGGGGGAAACACCGGGGAGCTGTTTTTT.

The chain couples TRBV20-1 to TRBJ2-3, with 8 bases lining up with TRBD2. CDR3 size: 13 residues. With V trimmed by 3 bases and J by 3 bases, 2 bases remained unmatched. The germline gives CDR1 DFQATT, CDR2 SNEGSKA (reference sequence). DNA of the CDR3: TGCAGTGCTAGCGGGACTAGGACAGATACGCAGTATTTT. Translating it yields CSASGTRTDTQYF.

Here the CDR3 DNA reads TGTGCCAGCAGAGAAAGCCCATACAATGAGCAGTTCTTC. Translation gives CASRESPYNEQFF. The genes are TRBV6-1 and TRBJ2-1; unclear D gene. This CDR3 contains 13 residues. Trimming took off 6 bases at V and 4 bases at J, with 10 bases between the two ends. Per germline, CDR1 MNHNS and CDR2 SASEGT.

This clonotype was observed a handful of times. The V call is TRBV7-6, the J call TRBJ2-2, with a tentative D call TRBD2 (7 bases). This CDR3 region has 17 residues. Germline V gives CDR1 SGHVS, CDR2 FNYEAQ. Trimming stripped 5 bases from V and 4 bases from J, with 20 bases between. In nucleotides, the CDR3 is TGTGCCAGCAGCCCACCGGGGGCGGGGGCGGGCACCGGGGAGCTGTTTTTT. Encoded protein: CASSPPGAGAGTGELFF.

The chain joins TRBV2 to TRBJ1-1; D unresolved. The CDR3 loop spans 11 amino acids. Germline V CDR1 and CDR2: SNHLY, FYNNEI. V was pared by 4 bases and J by 4 bases, with 4 bases between. CDR3 sequence reads: CASSVFTEAFF. CDR3 coding DNA: TGTGCCAGCAGTGTTTTCACTGAAGCTTTCTTT.

The chain joins TRBV7-3 to TRBJ1-6, with unresolved D. The germline CDR1 and CDR2 sequences are SGHTA and FQGTGA. The CDR3 covers 14 residues. V dropped 2 bases and J dropped 5 bases, with 7 bases sitting between them. CDR3 in amino acids: CASSLGTNNSPLHF. The CDR3 DNA is TGTGCCAGCAGCTTAGGCACCAATAATTCACCCCTCCACTTT.

V usage is TRBV6-6 and J usage is TRBJ2-2; D is possibly TRBD2 (6 bases). Germline-derived CDR1 and CDR2 are MNHNY and SVGAGI (reference sequence). The V end lost 6 bases, the J end lost 6 bases, and 8 bases lay between the germline ends. This CDR3 contains 12 residues. The CDR3 is CASRGGAGELFF. In nucleotides, the CDR3 is TGTGCCAGCAGGGGGGGTGCCGGGGAGCTGTTTTTT.

The table lists this clonotype with many counts. The rearrangement links TRBV2 to TRBJ2-7, with 8 bases fitting TRBD1. The CDR3 has 12 residues. Germline V gene data show CDR1 as SNHLY and CDR2 as FYNNEI. Germline trimming cut 7 bases from V and 2 bases from J; bases unmatched to any gene: 1. The CDR3, as DNA: TGTGCCAGCAAGGGACAGGCCTACGAGCAGTACTTC. It is translated as CASKGQAYEQYF.

The chain employs TRBV29-1 and TRBJ1-1; D ambiguous. The V gene's germline CDR1 is SQVTM and CDR2 ANQGSEA. Deletions cut 4 bases from V and 4 bases from J, with 4 bases between. This CDR3 comprises 10 residues. Here the CDR3 reads CSVGLTEAFF. In DNA, the CDR3 is TGCAGCGTTGGGCTCACTGAAGCTTTCTTT.

This clonotype has a handful of counts. The V gene is TRBV18, the J gene TRBJ1-1; D may be TRBD1 (5 bases). V was cut by 2 bases and J by 4 bases, with 8 bases left in between. Germline CDR1 reads KGHSH; CDR2 reads LQKENI. This CDR3 has 13 residues. The CDR3 is CASSPGAGTEAFF. CDR3 coding DNA: TGTGCCAGCTCACCAGGGGCTGGCACTGAAGCTTTCTTT. The entire variable domain, with the rest obtained from reference TRBV18 and TRBJ1-1, is as follows: NAGVMQNPRHLVRRRGQEARLRCSPMKGHSHVYWYRQLPEEGLKFMVYLQKENIIDESGMPKERFSAEFPKEGPSILRIQQVVRGDSAAYFCASSPGAGTEAFFGQGTRLTVV.

A few counts support this clonotype. The chain is built from TRBV6-6 and TRBJ1-1; D may be TRBD1 (5 bases). The CDR3 is 13 residues long. The germline CDR1 and CDR2 sequences are MNHNY and SVGAGI (reference sequence). Between the trimmed V and J ends, which lost 4 bases and 4 bases, there was a span of 10 bases. The DNA of the CDR3 is TGTGCCAGCAGTTCCAGGGAGGCCACTGAAGCTTTCTTT. It codes for CASSSREATEAFF.

In this sample, this clonotype turned up a few times. The chain uses TRBV5-1 and TRBJ1-1; TRBD1 matches at 8 bases. V lost 5 bases, J lost 0 bases, and 9 bases stayed unmatched. From germline, CDR1 is SGHRS and CDR2 YFSETQ. There are 16 residues in the CDR3. The CDR3 DNA reads as TGCGCCAGCAGATCCGGGACAGGAGTCATGAACACTGAAGCTTTCTTT. The encoded protein is CASRSGTGVMNTEAFF.

This clonotype has only a few counts. This chain joins TRBV12-3 or TRBV12-4 and TRBJ1-2; 9 bases fit TRBD1. CDR3 size: 13 residues. The junction had 2 bases not matched to a gene; V was cut back by 8 bases and J by 1 base. This chain's CDR3 is CASGTGINYGYTF. In DNA form, the CDR3 reads TGTGCCAGCGGGACAGGGATTAACTATGGCTACACCTTC.

The count of this clonotype is one. A much larger clone sits a single nucleotide away, making a read error possible. The chain couples TRBV6-5 to TRBJ1-1; a possible D gene is TRBD1 (6 bases). Between the trimmed V and J ends, which lost 5 bases and 4 bases, there was a span of 17 bases. CDR3 size: 15 residues. Germline-derived CDR1 and CDR2 are MNHEY and SVGAGI. CDR3 sequence (DNA): TGTGCCAGCAGTCAACTTGGGGGGACAAGCACTGAAGCTTTCTTT. Translated, it gives CASSQLGGTSTEAFF.